Each of the 5 T cell receptor beta chains below was sequenced from the same sample in a study of T cells in lung cancer brain metastases. Only in-frame clones appear in the TCRdb table, and some are missing; sequencing was by immunoSEQ multiplex PCR. The sample has 4,400 or so clones, 70% to 90% seen once. Sequenced input: tumor tissue from the primary lung tumor. These receptor sequences come from a woman between 45 and 65 years old with non-small cell lung cancer.

The chain has TRBV7-9 and TRBJ1-4; tentatively, D is TRBD1 (5 bases). Trimming stripped 3 bases from V and 8 bases from J, with 10 bases between. The CDR3 loop spans 13 amino acids. From germline, CDR1 is SEHNR and CDR2 FQNEAQ (reference sequence). CDR3 DNA: TGTGCCAGCAGCTTCGGGACGCCAGAAAAACTGTTTTTT. It encodes CASSFGTPEKLFF.

The chain combines TRBV7-8 with TRBJ1-3; D gene ambiguous. V lost 0 bases and J lost 4, with 1 base in between. Germline V gene lookup returns CDR1 SGHVS and CDR2 FQNEAQ. The CDR3 has 12 residues. The CDR3 sequence: CASSLAGNTIYF. The DNA of the CDR3 is TGTGCCAGCAGCTTAGCGGGAAACACCATATATTTT.

The chain is built from TRBV5-6 and TRBJ2-5; 13 nucleotides agree with TRBD2. Germline V gene sequence: CDR1 SGHDT, CDR2 YYEEEE. This CDR3 contains 15 residues. The ends lost 4 bases at V and 6 bases at J; junction bases unmatched: 6. Here the CDR3 reads CASSLRLAGGKTQYF. For the CDR3, the DNA is TGTGCCAGCAGCCTTAGACTAGCGGGAGGAAAGACCCAGTACTTC.

The chain links TRBV2 to TRBJ2-5, with 8 bases that match TRBD2. The CDR3 length is 17 residues. The ends lost 8 bases at V and 5 bases at J; junction bases unmatched: 19. Germline V gives CDR1 SNHLY, CDR2 FYNNEI. Here the CDR3 DNA reads TGTGCCAGCCTCCGACCCGCTTTAGCGGGATCGGCGGAGACCCAGTACTTC. Its translation: CASLRPALAGSAETQYF.

The chain is built from TRBV7-8 and TRBJ2-7, with D tentatively TRBD1 (5 bases). CDR1 is SGHVS and CDR2 is FQNEAQ in the germline V gene. V lost 7 bases and J 1 base, leaving 11 bases between the germline ends. This CDR3 is 13 amino acids long. The CDR3: CASTQGASYEQYV. CDR3 bases: TGTGCCAGCACCCAAGGGGCGTCCTACGAGCAGTACGTC.